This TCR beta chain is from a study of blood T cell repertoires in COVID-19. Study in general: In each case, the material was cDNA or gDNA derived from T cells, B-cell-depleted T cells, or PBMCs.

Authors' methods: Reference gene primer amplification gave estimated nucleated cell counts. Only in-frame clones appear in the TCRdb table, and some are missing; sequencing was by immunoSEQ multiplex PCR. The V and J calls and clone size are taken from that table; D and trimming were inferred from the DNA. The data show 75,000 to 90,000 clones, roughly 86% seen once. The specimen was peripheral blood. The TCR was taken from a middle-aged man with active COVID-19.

CDR3 nucleotide sequence: TGTGCCAGCTCACCTAGCGGGAGTATTCCAGATACGCAGTATTTT. It translates to CASSPSGSIPDTQYF. V usage is TRBV18 and J usage is TRBJ2-3; 9 bases are shared with TRBD2. The V gene's germline CDR1 is KGHSH and CDR2 LQKENI. V was clipped by 3 bases and J by 4 bases; unmatched bases: 5. This CDR3 region has 15 residues.